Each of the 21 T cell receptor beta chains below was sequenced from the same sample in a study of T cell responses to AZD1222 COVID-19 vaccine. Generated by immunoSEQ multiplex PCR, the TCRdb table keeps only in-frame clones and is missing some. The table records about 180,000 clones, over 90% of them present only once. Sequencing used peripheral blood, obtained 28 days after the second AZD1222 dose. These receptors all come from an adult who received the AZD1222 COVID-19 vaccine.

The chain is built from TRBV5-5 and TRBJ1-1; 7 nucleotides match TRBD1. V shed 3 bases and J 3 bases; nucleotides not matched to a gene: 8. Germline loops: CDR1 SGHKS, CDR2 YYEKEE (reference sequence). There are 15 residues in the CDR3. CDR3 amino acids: CASSSDSQGDTEAFF. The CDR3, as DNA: TGTGCCAGCAGCTCGGACAGCCAGGGGGACACTGAAGCTTTCTTT.

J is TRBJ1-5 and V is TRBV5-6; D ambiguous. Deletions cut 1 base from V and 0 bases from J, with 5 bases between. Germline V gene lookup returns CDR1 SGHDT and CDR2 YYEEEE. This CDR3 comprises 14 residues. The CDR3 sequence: CASSLKGSNQPQHF. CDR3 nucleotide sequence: TGTGCCAGCAGCTTGAAGGGTAGCAATCAGCCCCAGCATTTT.

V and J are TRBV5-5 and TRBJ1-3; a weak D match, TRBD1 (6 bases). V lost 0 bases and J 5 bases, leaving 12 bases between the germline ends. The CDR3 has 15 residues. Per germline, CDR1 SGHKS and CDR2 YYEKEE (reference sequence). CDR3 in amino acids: CASSLAGQTRNTIYF. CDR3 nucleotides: TGTGCCAGCAGCTTGGCCGGACAGACACGAAACACCATATATTTT. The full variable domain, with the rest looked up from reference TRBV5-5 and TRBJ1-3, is DAGVTQSPTHLIKTRGQQVTLRCSPISGHKSVSWYQQVLGQGPQFIFQYYEKEERGRGNFPDRFSARQFPNYSSELNVNALLLGDSALYLCASSLAGQTRNTIYFGEGSWLTVV.

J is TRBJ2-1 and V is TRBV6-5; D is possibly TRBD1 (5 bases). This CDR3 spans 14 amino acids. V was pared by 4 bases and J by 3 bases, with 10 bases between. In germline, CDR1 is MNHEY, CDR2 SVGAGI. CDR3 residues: CASSSSRGYNEQFF. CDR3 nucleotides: TGTGCCAGCAGTTCCTCTAGGGGCTACAATGAGCAGTTCTTC.

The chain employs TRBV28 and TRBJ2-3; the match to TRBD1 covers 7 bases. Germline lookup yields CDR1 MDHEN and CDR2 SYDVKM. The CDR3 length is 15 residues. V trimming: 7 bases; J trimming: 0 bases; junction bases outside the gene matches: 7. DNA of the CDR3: TGTGCCAGCACTCCCGGACAGGCAAGCACAGATACGCAGTATTTT. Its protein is CASTPGQASTDTQYF.

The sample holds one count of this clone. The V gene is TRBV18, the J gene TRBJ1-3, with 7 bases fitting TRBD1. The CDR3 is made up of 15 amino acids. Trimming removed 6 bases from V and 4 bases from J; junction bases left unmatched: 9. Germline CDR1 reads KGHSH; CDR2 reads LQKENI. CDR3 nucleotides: TGTGCCAGCTCCCAGGGACAGAACCTAGGAAACACCATATATTTT. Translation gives CASSQGQNLGNTIYF.

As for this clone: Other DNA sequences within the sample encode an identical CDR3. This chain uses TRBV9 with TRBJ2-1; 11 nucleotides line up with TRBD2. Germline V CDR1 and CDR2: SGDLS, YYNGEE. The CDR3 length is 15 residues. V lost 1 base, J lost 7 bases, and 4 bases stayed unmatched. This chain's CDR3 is CASSVIAGGRNEQFF. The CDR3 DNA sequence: TGTGCCAGCAGCGTAATAGCGGGAGGGCGAAATGAGCAGTTCTTC.

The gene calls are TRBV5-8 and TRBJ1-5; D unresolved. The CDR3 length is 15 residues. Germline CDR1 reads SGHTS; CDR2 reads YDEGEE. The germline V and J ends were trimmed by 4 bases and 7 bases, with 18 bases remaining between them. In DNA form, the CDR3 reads TGTGCCAGCAGCCGGTCGGACGGCGCCGGGCAGCCCCAGCATTTT. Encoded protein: CASSRSDGAGQPQHF.

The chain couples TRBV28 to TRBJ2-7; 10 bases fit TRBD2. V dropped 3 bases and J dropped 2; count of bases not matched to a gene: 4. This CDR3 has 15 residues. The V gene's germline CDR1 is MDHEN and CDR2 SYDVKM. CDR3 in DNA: TGTGCCAGCAGTTTCTCGGGACTAGCGACCTACGAGCAGTACTTC. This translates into CASSFSGLATYEQYF.

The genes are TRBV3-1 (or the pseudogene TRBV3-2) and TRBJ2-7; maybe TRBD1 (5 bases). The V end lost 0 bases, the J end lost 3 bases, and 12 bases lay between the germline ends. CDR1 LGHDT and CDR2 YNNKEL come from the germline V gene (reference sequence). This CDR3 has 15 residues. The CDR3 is CASSQDRAGNYEQYF. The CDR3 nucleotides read TGTGCCAGCAGCCAAGATCGGGCAGGGAACTACGAGCAGTACTTC.

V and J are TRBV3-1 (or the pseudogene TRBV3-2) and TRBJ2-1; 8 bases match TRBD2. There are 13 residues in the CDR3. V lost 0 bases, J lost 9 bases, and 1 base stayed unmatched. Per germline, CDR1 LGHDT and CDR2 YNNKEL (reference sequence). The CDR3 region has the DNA TGTGCCAGCAGCCAAGATCGGGAGGGTGAGCAGTTCTTC. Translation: CASSQDREGEQFF.

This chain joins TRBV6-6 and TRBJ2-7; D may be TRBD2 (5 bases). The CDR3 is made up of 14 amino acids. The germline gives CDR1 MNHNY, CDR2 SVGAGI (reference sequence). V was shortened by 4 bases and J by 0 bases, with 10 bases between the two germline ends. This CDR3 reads CASSSTRSSYEQYF. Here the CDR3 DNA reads TGTGCCAGCAGTTCCACTAGGAGCTCCTACGAGCAGTACTTC.

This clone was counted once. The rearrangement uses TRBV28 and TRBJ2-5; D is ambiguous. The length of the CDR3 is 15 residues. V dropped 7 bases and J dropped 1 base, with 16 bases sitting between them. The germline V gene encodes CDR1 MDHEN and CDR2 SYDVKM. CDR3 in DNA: TGTGCCAGCAACCCAACACCCGTCTCCCAAGAGACCCAGTACTTC. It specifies CASNPTPVSQETQYF.

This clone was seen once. The CDR3, as DNA: TGTGCCAGCAGGGCCAGTGGATACACTGAAGCTTTCTTT. It is translated as CASRASGYTEAFF. The chain employs TRBV27 and TRBJ1-1, with D unclear. Germline CDR1 is MNHEY and CDR2 is SMNVEV (reference sequence). The CDR3 is made up of 13 amino acids. With 6 bases removed from V and 3 bases from J, the gap between germline ends came to 11 bases.

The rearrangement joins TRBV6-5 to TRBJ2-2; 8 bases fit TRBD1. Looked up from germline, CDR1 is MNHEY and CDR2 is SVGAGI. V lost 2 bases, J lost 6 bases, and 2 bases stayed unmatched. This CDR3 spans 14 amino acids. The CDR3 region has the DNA TGTGCCAGCAGTTACGGACAGGGCCCCGGGGAGCTGTTTTTT. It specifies CASSYGQGPGELFF.

Here the CDR3 reads CASSSGGGGIFF. CDR3 nucleotides: TGCGCCAGCAGCTCAGGGGGCGGCGGGATTTTCTTT. V is TRBV5-1 and J is TRBJ1-1, with 8 bases fitting TRBD1. The germline CDR1 and CDR2 sequences are SGHRS and YFSETQ. J gave up 13 bases and V 3 bases, and 8 bases lay outside the gene matches. This CDR3 is built from 12 residues.

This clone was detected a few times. DNA of the CDR3: TGTGCCAGCAGCGCCCTAGCCGGGTTCCAAGAGACCCAGTACTTC. Amino acids: CASSALAGFQETQYF. The chain links TRBV11-1 to TRBJ2-5; D is perhaps TRBD2 (5 bases). There are 15 residues in the CDR3. CDR1 and CDR2 (germline): SGHAT, FQDESV (reference sequence). Trimming left V 5 bases short and J 1 base short, with 14 bases between.

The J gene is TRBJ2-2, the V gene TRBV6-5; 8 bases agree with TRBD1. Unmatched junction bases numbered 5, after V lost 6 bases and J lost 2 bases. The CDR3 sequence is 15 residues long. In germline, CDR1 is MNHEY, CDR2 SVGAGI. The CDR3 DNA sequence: TGTGCCAGCAGAAACAGGGGGATAAACACCGGGGAGCTGTTTTTT. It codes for CASRNRGINTGELFF.

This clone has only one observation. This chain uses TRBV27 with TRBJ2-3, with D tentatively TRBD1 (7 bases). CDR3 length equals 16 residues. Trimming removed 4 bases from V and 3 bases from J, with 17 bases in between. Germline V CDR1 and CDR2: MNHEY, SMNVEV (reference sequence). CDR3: CASSSGQDYLTDTQYF. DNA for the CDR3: TGTGCCAGCAGTTCCGGACAGGACTATCTGACAGATACGCAGTATTTT.

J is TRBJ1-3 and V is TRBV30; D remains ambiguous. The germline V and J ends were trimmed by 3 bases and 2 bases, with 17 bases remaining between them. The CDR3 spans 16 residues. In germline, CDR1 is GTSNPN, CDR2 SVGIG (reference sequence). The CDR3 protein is CAWRAGSGIAGNTIYF. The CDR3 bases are TGTGCCTGGAGGGCAGGCTCGGGGATTGCTGGAAACACCATATATTTT.

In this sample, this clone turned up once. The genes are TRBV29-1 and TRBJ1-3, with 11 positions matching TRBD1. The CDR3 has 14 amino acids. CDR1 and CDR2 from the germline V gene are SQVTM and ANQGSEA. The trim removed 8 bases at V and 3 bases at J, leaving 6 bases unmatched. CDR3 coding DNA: TGCAGCATTAGGACAGGGGGCAATGGAAACACCATATATTTT. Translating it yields CSIRTGGNGNTIYF.